This T cell receptor beta chain emerged from a study of T cell responses to AZD1222 COVID-19 vaccine. Study findings and constraints: An increase in Spike-specific TCR breadth and depth was observed after two AZD1222 doses. Among those given AZD1222, only six were seropositive at baseline. Females made up more of the donors, who were largely white British, and clonal diversity may have come out too low.

Trimming left V 1 base short and J 2 bases short, with 11 bases between. The germline CDR1 and CDR2 sequences are MNHEY and SMNVEV (reference sequence). The CDR3 loop spans 15 amino acids. The repertoire was sequenced with immunoSEQ multiplex PCR; TCRdb's copy has only in-frame clones and lacks some. Here the sample spans about 200,000 clones, around 93% being singletons. Concerning this clone itself: The antigen remains unidentified.

The material sequenced was peripheral blood, taken 28 days after the second AZD1222 dose. The TCR originated in an adult who received the AZD1222 COVID-19 vaccine. This chain connects TRBV27 to TRBJ1-2; D is ambiguous. The CDR3 reads CASSLYPGSNYGYTF. CDR3 nucleotides: TGTGCCAGCAGTTTATATCCGGGCTCCAACTATGGCTACACCTTC.